The clone carrying this TCR beta chain was detected many times. These data are taken from a study of regulatory T cells in long-lasting Graves disease. Arm-PCR of CDR3 regions and iRepertoire HTBI primers were used to build TCR beta libraries. TCRdb reprocessed the multiplex PCR reads via MiXCR and lists one record per CDR3 protein. The repertoire holds around 360,000 distinct CDR3 sequences, with roughly 17% as singletons. Regarding time point: newly diagnosed GD, antithyroid drugs for less than 3 months. Extracted PBMC RNA gave rise to the TCR library. The diagnosis of Graves' disease used American Thyroid Association guidelines. V lost 4 bases, J lost 7 bases, and 5 bases stayed unmatched. This CDR3 has 13 residues. The germline CDR1 and CDR2 sequences are SGHKS and YYEKEE (reference sequence). These data were also filed under a second study, of T cells in Graves' hyperthyroidism and ophthalmopathy.

The chain is built from TRBV5-5 and TRBJ2-1, with 7 bases aligning to TRBD1. The sample in question was peripheral blood mononuclear cells (PBMCs), obtained at new diagnosis, from a patient treated with antithyroid drugs. The receptor was isolated from a woman younger than 35 with Graves disease. CDR3 protein: CASSRDRRNEQFF. The CDR3 region has the DNA TGTGCCAGCAGCAGGGACAGACGTAATGAGCAGTTCTTC.